Below are 14 T cell receptor beta chains sequenced from a single sample in a study of cytomegalovirus exposure and HLA in healthy donors. 60 Vbeta and 13 Jbeta primers were used in PCR. The protocol was immunoSEQ multiplex PCR, while the TCRdb copy is restricted to in-frame clones and leaves out a portion. The sample lists some 160,000 clones, roughly 85% occurring once. Sequenced material: PBMCs. The source is a woman between 40 and 50 years old in good health and CMV-seronegative.

The V call is TRBV19, the J call TRBJ1-1, with a possible D match to TRBD1 (5 bases). Looked up from germline, CDR1 is LNHDA and CDR2 is SQIVND (reference sequence). Trimming stripped 5 bases from V and 0 bases from J, with 10 bases between. The length of the CDR3 is 14 residues. CDR3 in amino acids: CASSLTEMNTEAFF. The CDR3 region has the DNA TGTGCCAGTAGTCTGACAGAAATGAACACTGAAGCTTTCTTT.

V usage is TRBV2 and J usage is TRBJ2-3; the D gene is possibly TRBD2 (6 bases). This CDR3 contains 11 residues. V lost 8 bases, J lost 5 bases, and 8 bases lay in between. Germline CDR1 and CDR2: SNHLY and FYNNEI. As DNA, the CDR3 is TGTGCCAGCGGGGAGGAAGATACGCAGTATTTT. Amino acids: CASGEEDTQYF.

This chain uses TRBV30 with TRBJ1-6, with D perhaps TRBD1 (5 bases). This CDR3 spans 14 amino acids. Trimming shortened V by 3 bases and J by 7 bases, and 13 bases separated the two germline ends. In germline, CDR1 is GTSNPN, CDR2 SVGIG (reference sequence). CDR3 in amino acids: CAWRADSLNSPLHF. As DNA, the CDR3 is TGTGCCTGGAGAGCCGACAGTCTGAATTCACCCCTCCACTTT.

The rearrangement joins TRBV7-2 to TRBJ2-5, with D possibly TRBD2 on 5 matching bases. Deletions cut 5 bases from V and 2 bases from J, with 9 bases between. Germline CDR1 SGHTA, CDR2 FQGNSA. The CDR3 contains 13 residues. The CDR3: CASSQDLQETQYF. CDR3 in DNA: TGTGCCAGCAGCCAGGACTTACAAGAGACCCAGTACTTC.

This clone was seen only once. The chain has TRBV15 and TRBJ2-4; 7 bases line up with TRBD1. This CDR3 has 17 amino acids. J was trimmed by 1 base and V by 1 base; bases with no gene match: 7. Germline V CDR1 and CDR2: LNHNV, YYDKDF (reference sequence). The CDR3 sequence is CATSRGTGSLAKNIQYF. The CDR3 DNA reads TGTGCCACCAGCAGAGGGACAGGCAGCCTCGCCAAAAACATTCAGTACTTC.

V usage is TRBV4-3 and J usage is TRBJ1-2; D may be TRBD1 (6 bases). The CDR3 runs to 15 residues. V shed 4 bases and J shed 1 base, with 13 bases lying between them. Germline CDR1 is LGHNA and CDR2 is YSLEER. The CDR3 nucleotides read TGCGCCAGCAGCCCGACCCGGGACAATAACTATGGCTACACCTTC. It specifies CASSPTRDNNYGYTF.

This chain uses TRBV5-1 with TRBJ1-2, with TRBD1 as a possible D gene (5 bases). Deletions cut 4 bases from V and 6 bases from J, with 16 bases between. This CDR3 is 14 amino acids long. Germline CDR1 is SGHRS and CDR2 is YFSETQ. Here the CDR3 reads CASSQTPQGNGYTF. The DNA for the CDR3 is TGCGCCAGCAGCCAGACGCCGCAGGGAAATGGCTACACCTTC.

The chain joins TRBV6-5 to TRBJ1-2; D not certain. Germline V gene sequence: CDR1 MNHEY, CDR2 SVGAGI. Trimming removed 6 bases at V and 3 bases at J, with 11 bases between. The CDR3 covers 13 residues. In DNA form, the CDR3 reads TGTGCCAGCAGCCATCGATCAGACTATGGCTACACCTTC. This encodes CASSHRSDYGYTF.

The rearrangement uses TRBV27 and TRBJ2-3; 14 nucleotides match TRBD2. The germline V gene encodes CDR1 MNHEY and CDR2 SMNVEV (reference sequence). V lost 2 bases, J lost 2 bases, and 6 bases stayed unmatched. The CDR3 is made up of 18 amino acids. CDR3 amino acids: CASSLHGTSGGPTDTQYF. Written as DNA, the CDR3 is TGTGCCAGCAGTTTACATGGGACTAGCGGGGGCCCCACAGATACGCAGTATTTT.

The rearrangement links TRBV6-6 to TRBJ1-6; D remains ambiguous. CDR3 length equals 16 residues. Trimming took 2 bases from V and 6 from J, leaving 14 bases between them. Germline V gives CDR1 MNHNY, CDR2 SVGAGI (reference sequence). The CDR3 region has the DNA TGTGCCAGCAGTTACCGTCCTGTCAGGTCTAATTCACCCCTCCACTTT. As protein: CASSYRPVRSNSPLHF.

This chain uses TRBV5-5 with TRBJ2-1, with D possibly matching TRBD1 (5 bases). CDR1 is SGHKS, CDR2 YYEKEE, per germline (reference sequence). V was pared by 4 bases and J by 6 bases, with 8 bases between. This CDR3 comprises 12 residues. The CDR3 DNA reads as TGTGCCAGCAGCCACAGGTCCAATGAGCAGTTCTTC. Encoded protein: CASSHRSNEQFF.

The chain joins TRBV5-1 to TRBJ2-5; TRBD1 agrees at 9 bases. The J call may be in error: the DNA end matches TRBJ2-7 better. The CDR3 has 18 residues. From germline, CDR1 is SGHRS and CDR2 YFSETQ. CDR3 residues: CASSFRPGQGMGSYEQYF. CDR3 in DNA: TGCGCCAGCAGCTTCCGACCGGGACAGGGAATGGGGTCCTACGAGCAGTACTTC.

The V call is TRBV27, the J call TRBJ2-2, with 7 bases aligning to TRBD1. The CDR3 has 14 amino acids. From germline, CDR1 is MNHEY and CDR2 SMNVEV (reference sequence). J gave up 10 bases and V 3 bases, and 8 bases lay outside the gene matches. The CDR3 nucleotides read TGTGCCAGCAGTTTCGACAGGGAAGGCGAGGAGCTGTTTTTT. Protein product: CASSFDREGEELFF.

This clone was seen just once. CDR3 in DNA: TGTGCCAGCTCCTTTGACACCCCTCGAGACATTCAGTACTTC. This sequence encodes CASSFDTPRDIQYF. This chain joins TRBV18 and TRBJ2-4; unclear D gene. CDR3 size: 14 residues. Germline CDR1 reads KGHSH; CDR2 reads LQKENI. V was cut by 6 bases and J by 8 bases, with 17 bases left in between.